This T cell receptor (beta chain) was sequenced for a study of blood T cell repertoires in COVID-19. Study at large: Spain, Italy and the United States supplied samples that represented acute and convalescent COVID-19.

Original handling: Nucleated cell number was recorded as an estimate derived from reference gene primer amplification. Using immunoSEQ multiplex PCR, the repertoire was profiled, and TCRdb retains in-frame clones only, with some absent. V and J calls and clone size come straight from that table; D and trimming were deduced from the DNA. There are about 160,000 clones in the sample; just under 95% occur only once, and 3.5% to 5% lies in the top ten. Trimming took 10 bases from V and 0 from J, leaving 13 bases between them. The CDR3 sequence is 14 residues long. Germline lookup yields CDR1 MNHNY and CDR2 SVGAGI (reference sequence).

V is TRBV6-6 and J is TRBJ1-3; no firm D call. This TCR derives from a woman in her fifties or sixties with acute or convalescent COVID-19. Sequenced input: peripheral blood. The DNA of the CDR3 is TGTGCCACCGCTCCAGGTATCTCTGGAAACACCATATATTTT. It codes for CATAPGISGNTIYF.